This T cell receptor (beta chain) was captured in a study of blood T cell repertoires in COVID-19 (dated by TCRdb to the early 2020s). As for the study more broadly: Collaborator samples came from the United States, Italy and Spain and covered acute and convalescent phases of COVID-19. The material from the prospective study consisted of cDNA or gDNA derived from T cells, B-cell-depleted T cells, or PBMCs. Deeply sampled blood TCRbeta repertoires from subjects exposed to, actively infected with, or recovered from COVID-19 were included in the dataset. The repertoires were made available in a free public database intended to serve as a resource for research on the immune response to SARS-CoV-2. Samples came from the ongoing ImmuneRACE study (first 160 participants) plus 1,254 subjects from 6 global collaborators. Nearly every sample came with metadata listing a de-identified subject ID, COVID-19 status, age in years and sex. HLA class I and class II types, where available, came from metadata supplied by the sample provider rather than from assay-based typing.

A remark on this clone: Its antigen has not been determined. Base qualities are not provided; no much larger clone lies one nucleotide away.

Participants in the prospective study were aged about 18 to 95 years, lived in 20 to 30 United States geographic areas, and enrolled through a virtual design. To assign participants to cohorts, the prospective study relied on clinical history that participants themselves reported in a screening survey and a study questionnaire. Recovered participants in ImmuneRACE Cohort 3 were defined as having two consecutive negative NP/OP PCR tests, clearance from a healthcare professional, or resolution of symptoms. In the prospective study, whole blood, serum and a nasopharyngeal or oropharyngeal swab were collected from each participant by mobile phlebotomists. Participants in the prospective study had the option to provide additional blood draws and questionnaires over an approximately 2-month period. Prospective study blood samples were shipped either frozen or at room temperature before DNA extraction.

Overall results and qualifications from the work: The quantity of clinical and demographic metadata differed by source and by participant and was supplied without curation.

Counted from cysteine to phenylalanine, this CDR3 has 17 amino acids. Only the CDR3 DNA stays, 51 bases, in frame from base 1. Via the germline V gene, CDR1 is SGHRS and CDR2 YFSETQ. V loses 4 bases at its end and J loses 0 bases; junction bases beyond the gene matches: 9. TCRbeta CDR3 regions were amplified from genomic DNA using the immunoSEQ Assay, a bias-controlled multiplex PCR. On the authors' methods: Within the assay, amplification of reference gene primers was used to estimate how many nucleated cells each sample contained. Sequence reads were collapsed and filtered to measure the absolute abundance of every unique TCRbeta CDR3 rearrangement. For each sample, productive Simpson clonality was calculated as the square root of Simpson's diversity index across productive rearrangements. TCRdb re-hosts the immuneACCESS table, in-frame sequences only. Its copies lack some clones; in the studies checked, an unresolved V gene accounts for under half of them, and the cause for the rest is not known. V and J calls and clone size are copied from that table; D and trimming were computed from the DNA. This sample has about 290,000 clones in its table, and approximately 88% of those were observed once. About 1.7% of the sample lies in the top ten.

The sequencing sample was made of PBMCs or T cells enriched from blood (not recorded which). The chain is made from TRBV5-1 and TRBJ1-1, and TRBD1 matches 10 of the central bases. This TCR was sampled from a woman in her forties who had recovered from COVID-19. The CDR3 region reads CASSPGTGASLNTEAFF. The DNA reads TGCGCCAGCAGCCCCGGGACAGGGGCTTCTCTGAACACTGAAGCTTTCTTT.